The TCR beta chain under discussion was sequenced for a study of cytomegalovirus exposure and HLA in healthy donors. In the study overall: An early release of data contained some 80 million unique TCRs, which came from HLA-typed donors.

Study-wide results and limits: As was reported, the classifier diagnosed cytomegalovirus status with high specificity and sensitivity. Analysis performed later found 16,000 or so TCR beta sequences associated with HLA alleles at 0.05 false discovery rate. In an earlier analysis, in roughly 600 donors, most V segments appeared productive either ~90% or ~30% of the time.

The CDR3 runs 15 residues. The ends were cut back, 7 bases at V and 2 bases at J, with 14 bases in the middle. Per the germline V gene, CDR1 is LNHDA and CDR2 is SQIVND (reference sequence). The PCR was carried out with 60 Vbeta primers and 13 Jbeta primers. Assay used: immunoSEQ multiplex PCR; TCRdb lists only in-frame clones, some missing. The sample lists under 200,000 clones; roughly 70% were seen once. This clone was seen a handful of times. Its target is unknown. This TCR derives from a woman aged 50 to 60 in good health and CMV-seropositive. This chain uses TRBV19 with TRBJ2-2, with a weak D call TRBD1 (6 bases). The sequencing sample was made of PBMCs. CDR3 in DNA: TGTGCCAGTAAACCAGGACAGTTTAACACCGGGGAGCTGTTTTTT. Amino acids: CASKPGQFNTGELFF.